This T cell receptor (beta chain) emerged from a study of cytomegalovirus exposure and HLA in healthy donors. Study observations and caveats: Several of the most significant clusters were apparently associated with common viral pathogens in a later analysis. Earlier findings revealed that most TCR beta V segments proved productive either about 87% or about 30% of the time.

Notes on this clone: Its antigen remains unknown.

The junction had 1 base not matched to a gene; V was cut back by 0 bases and J by 1 base. This CDR3 is built from 15 residues. Germline V lookup: CDR1 SGDLS, CDR2 YYNGEE. Use of 60 Vbeta and 13 Jbeta primers characterized the PCR. In the source study's methods: An analysis performed later counted roughly 80 million unique TCR beta chains (approximately 10 million of them shared). Generated by immunoSEQ multiplex PCR, the TCRdb table keeps only in-frame clones and is missing some. V, J and clone size derive from that table, while D and trimming were established from the DNA sequence. Of 75,000 to 80,000 clones in the sample, around 76% were seen once. Nominal health characterized the donors when sampled, though unrecorded immune exposures were likely.

This chain joins TRBV9 and TRBJ2-5; 9 bases are a match to TRBD2. This receptor was taken from a male donor in good health and CMV-seropositive. The specimen was PBMCs. CDR3 residues: CASSVVTSGQETQYF. The CDR3 region has the DNA TGTGCCAGCAGCGTAGTGACTAGCGGCCAAGAGACCCAGTACTTC.